The 21 T cell receptor beta chains presented below share a single source sample, sequenced in a study of cytotoxic CD8 clonotypes in ibrutinib-treated CLL. This table comes from immunoSEQ multiplex PCR, and its TCRdb copy is limited to in-frame clones, with some not included. The sample holds tens of thousands of clones, around nine tenths seen once. This material consisted of PBMCs, taken after 12 months of ibrutinib treatment. The source of these receptors is a human donor with chronic lymphocytic leukemia.

The chain has TRBV5-1 and TRBJ2-2; D possibly corresponds to TRBD1 (5 bases). Per the germline V gene, CDR1 is SGHRS and CDR2 is YFSETQ. CDR3 length: 15 residues. V was cut by 2 bases and J by 3 bases, with 11 bases left in between. DNA of the CDR3: TGCGCCAGCAGCTTATACAGGAGTGACACCGGGGAGCTGTTTTTT. This sequence encodes CASSLYRSDTGELFF.

The chain employs TRBV6-1 and TRBJ1-5, with D possibly being TRBD1 (6 bases). Germline CDR1 and CDR2: MNHNS and SASEGT. The CDR3 has 16 residues. Trimming removed 0 bases from V and 9 bases from J, with 18 bases in between. This CDR3 is CASSEAQRTVLRPQHF. The CDR3 nucleotides are TGTGCCAGCAGTGAAGCGCAAAGGACAGTGTTACGGCCCCAGCATTTT.

V is TRBV5-1 and J is TRBJ1-1; D gene unclear. The V gene lost 5 bases and the J gene lost 2 bases, with 13 bases spanning the gap. The CDR3 length is 14 residues. Germline lookup yields CDR1 SGHRS and CDR2 YFSETQ. In nucleotides, the CDR3 is TGCGCCAGCAGGGCCGGGAGCCCAAACACTGAAGCTTTCTTT. This codes for CASRAGSPNTEAFF.

This clone was counted a single time. The chain couples TRBV5-1 to TRBJ2-1; TRBD2 matches 13 bases. V dropped 5 bases and J dropped 0; count of bases not matched to a gene: 2. CDR3 length: 16 residues. Germline V gene lookup returns CDR1 SGHRS and CDR2 YFSETQ. The CDR3 loop reads CASSRTSGSSYNEQFF. The DNA of the CDR3 is TGCGCCAGCAGTAGGACTAGCGGGAGCTCCTACAATGAGCAGTTCTTC.

The rearrangement joins TRBV9 to TRBJ2-5; possibly TRBD1 or TRBD2 for D (6 bases each). This CDR3 comprises 16 residues. Germline V CDR1 and CDR2: SGDLS, YYNGEE. V lost 4 bases, J lost 5 bases, and 21 bases lay in between. The CDR3 reads CASSITGGQSGETQYF. In DNA form, the CDR3 reads TGTGCCAGCAGCATCACTGGGGGGCAGAGTGGTGAGACCCAGTACTTC.

The chain employs TRBV27 and TRBJ1-4; 9 nucleotides agree with TRBD1. J was trimmed by 8 bases and V by 6 bases; bases with no gene match: 10. CDR3 size: 15 residues. Germline V gives CDR1 MNHEY, CDR2 SMNVEV (reference sequence). In DNA, the CDR3 is TGTGCCAGCAGCACCGGGACAGGGACCTGGGAAAAACTGTTTTTT. Amino acid sequence: CASSTGTGTWEKLFF.

The chain has TRBV14 and TRBJ1-1; D is ambiguous. The germline gives CDR1 SGHDN, CDR2 FVKESK. Trimming cost V 2 bases and J 3 bases, with 10 bases left between them. The CDR3 extends over 14 amino acids. The CDR3 sequence is CASSQMSGHTEAFF. In nucleotides, the CDR3 is TGTGCCAGCAGCCAAATGTCGGGTCACACTGAAGCTTTCTTT.

This rearrangement joins TRBV10-2 to TRBJ2-4; 8 bases map to TRBD2. CDR1 is WSHSY, CDR2 SAAADI, per germline. V lost 4 bases and J lost 8; bases outside the gene matches: 10. The CDR3 runs 15 residues. In DNA form, the CDR3 reads TGCGCCAGCAGTGTTGCGGGAGGCAAGGGCGACATTCAGTACTTC. This codes for CASSVAGGKGDIQYF.

The J gene is TRBJ2-7, the V gene TRBV11-3; D remains ambiguous. The V gene lost 1 base and the J gene lost 3 bases, with 13 bases spanning the gap. The germline V gene has CDR1 SGHNT and CDR2 YENEEA. The CDR3 has 15 residues. The CDR3 here is CASSLVSAYNYEQYF. The CDR3 DNA reads TGTGCCAGCAGCTTAGTTTCGGCCTACAACTACGAGCAGTACTTC. The entire variable domain, with the rest obtained from reference TRBV11-3 and TRBJ2-7, is as follows: EAGVVQSPRYKIIEKKQPVAFWCNPISGHNTLYWYLQNLGQGPELLIRYENEEAVDDSQLPKDRFSAERLKGVDSTLKIQPAELGDSAVYLCASSLVSAYNYEQYFGPGTRLTVT.

This chain joins TRBV6-5 and TRBJ1-3; tentatively, D is TRBD1 (6 bases). The CDR3 is 15 residues long. Germline values: CDR1 MNHEY, CDR2 SVGAGI. V lost 0 bases and J lost 4, with 10 bases in between. DNA for the CDR3: TGTGCCAGCAGTTACTCTATAGGGGGAGGAAACACCATATATTTT. Residues: CASSYSIGGGNTIYF.

This chain links TRBV6-6 with TRBJ1-5; a weak D match, TRBD1 (5 bases). Trimming shortened V by 4 bases and J by 7 bases, and 20 bases separated the two germline ends. This CDR3 spans 16 amino acids. Germline V gives CDR1 MNHNY, CDR2 SVGAGI (reference sequence). The CDR3 DNA reads TGTGCCAGCAGTTCCCTGGGGGTAACCCAAGGGCAGCCCCAGCATTTT. This gives the protein CASSSLGVTQGQPQHF.

The genes are TRBV7-9 and TRBJ2-3; D is possibly TRBD1 (7 bases). Looked up from germline, CDR1 is SEHNR and CDR2 is FQNEAQ (reference sequence). Deletions cut 5 bases from V and 1 base from J, with 13 bases between. The CDR3 totals 15 residues. Here the CDR3 DNA reads TGTGCCAGCAGCCCAGGGGGACTCCGCACAGATACGCAGTATTTT. It yields the protein CASSPGGLRTDTQYF.

V and J are TRBV7-8 and TRBJ1-1; 8 bases are a match to TRBD1. Trimming cost V 5 bases and J 1 base; bases outside gene matches: 9. There are 16 residues in the CDR3. Germline loops: CDR1 SGHVS, CDR2 FQNEAQ. The CDR3 is CASSIARGRRNTEAFF. DNA of the CDR3: TGTGCCAGCAGCATCGCCAGGGGGCGTAGGAACACTGAAGCTTTCTTT.

The genes are TRBV19 and TRBJ2-2; D may be TRBD1 (7 bases). CDR1 LNHDA and CDR2 SQIVND come from the germline V gene (reference sequence). This CDR3 region has 14 residues. V was shortened by 6 bases and J by 3 bases, with 11 bases between the two germline ends. The CDR3 sequence is CASRTGEDTGELFF. The DNA of the CDR3 is TGTGCCAGTAGAACAGGGGAGGACACCGGGGAGCTGTTTTTT.

The V gene is TRBV30, the J gene TRBJ2-7; tentative D call: TRBD1 (6 bases). Trimming removed 1 base at V and 0 bases at J, with 13 bases between. This CDR3 spans 15 amino acids. Germline-derived CDR1 and CDR2 are GTSNPN and SVGIG (reference sequence). This chain's CDR3 is CAWSGQRGISYEQYF. The CDR3 region has the DNA TGTGCCTGGAGTGGCCAAAGGGGGATCTCCTACGAGCAGTACTTC.

This chain links TRBV29-1 with TRBJ2-3; D perhaps matches TRBD2 (6 bases). Germline V CDR1 and CDR2: SQVTM, ANQGSEA. V was trimmed by 6 bases and J by 0 bases, leaving 16 bases between them. This CDR3 spans 15 amino acids. The CDR3 reads CSVRYLATSTDTQYF. CDR3 in DNA: TGCAGCGTAAGGTACCTAGCGACGAGCACAGATACGCAGTATTTT.

This chain links TRBV5-1 with TRBJ1-1; 9 bases are shared with TRBD1. The CDR3 is 15 residues long. The germline gives CDR1 SGHRS, CDR2 YFSETQ. V shed 2 bases and J 5 bases; nucleotides not matched to a gene: 7. CDR3 sequence (DNA): TGCGCCAGCAGCTTCGGGACAGGGTCGCTTACTGAAGCTTTCTTT. It is translated as CASSFGTGSLTEAFF.

The genes are TRBV4-1 and TRBJ1-3; TRBD1 agrees at 9 bases. Losses at the gene ends were 5 bases for V and 6 bases for J; bases not matched to a gene: 14. The germline gives CDR1 MGHRA, CDR2 YSYEKL. The CDR3 is 17 residues long. The CDR3 loop is CASSITPGQGVKNTIYF. The CDR3 DNA reads as TGCGCCAGCAGCATCACCCCGGGACAGGGTGTGAAAAACACCATATATTTT.

The chain has TRBV7-9 and TRBJ2-1, with D perhaps TRBD2 (5 bases). The V and J ends lost 5 bases and 4 bases respectively, with 12 bases between them. Germline CDR1 is SEHNR and CDR2 is FQNEAQ (reference sequence). This CDR3 is 14 amino acids long. In DNA, the CDR3 is TGTGCCAGCAGCCCGGAGAGGGATTACAATGAGCAGTTCTTC. Translation gives CASSPERDYNEQFF.

This chain joins TRBV30 and TRBJ2-7, with TRBD2 matching over 7 bases. The CDR3 has 13 residues. The germline gives CDR1 GTSNPN, CDR2 SVGIG (reference sequence). J gave up 5 bases and V 2 bases, and 6 bases lay outside the gene matches. The CDR3 sequence is CAWSTSDVNEQYF. CDR3 nucleotides: TGTGCCTGGAGTACTAGCGACGTCAACGAGCAGTACTTC.

V is TRBV11-3 and J is TRBJ2-7, with D tentatively TRBD1 (6 bases). V was cut by 3 bases and J by 6 bases, with 12 bases left in between. The germline gives CDR1 SGHNT, CDR2 YENEEA. The CDR3 runs to 13 residues. CDR3 sequence: CASSFPTGREQYF. CDR3 bases: TGTGCCAGCAGCTTCCCTACAGGGCGCGAGCAGTACTTC.